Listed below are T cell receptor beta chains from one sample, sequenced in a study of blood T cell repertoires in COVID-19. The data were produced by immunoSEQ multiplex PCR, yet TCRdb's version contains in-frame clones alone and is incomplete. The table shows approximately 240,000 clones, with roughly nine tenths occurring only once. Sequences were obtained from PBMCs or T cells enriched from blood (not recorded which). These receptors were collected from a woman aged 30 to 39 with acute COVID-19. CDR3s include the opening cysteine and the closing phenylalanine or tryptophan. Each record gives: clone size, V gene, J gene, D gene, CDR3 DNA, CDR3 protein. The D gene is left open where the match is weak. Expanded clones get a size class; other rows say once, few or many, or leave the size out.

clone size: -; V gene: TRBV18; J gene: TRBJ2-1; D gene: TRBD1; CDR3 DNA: TGTGCCAGCTCCCGGAGACAGGGTAATACGAATGAGCAGTTCTTC; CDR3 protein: CASSRRQGNTNEQFF
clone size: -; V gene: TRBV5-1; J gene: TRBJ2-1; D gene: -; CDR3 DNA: TGCGCCAGCAGCTCTGACGGGTACAATGAGCAGTTCTTC; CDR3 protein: CASSSDGYNEQFF
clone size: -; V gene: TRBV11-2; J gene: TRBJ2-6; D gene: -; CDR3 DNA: TGTGCCAGCAGCTTCGCTGGGGCCAACGTCCTGACTTTC; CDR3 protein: CASSFAGANVLTF
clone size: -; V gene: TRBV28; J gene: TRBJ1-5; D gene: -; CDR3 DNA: TGTGCCAGCAGTCAAGACACAAATCAGCCCCAGCATTTT; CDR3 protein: CASSQDTNQPQHF
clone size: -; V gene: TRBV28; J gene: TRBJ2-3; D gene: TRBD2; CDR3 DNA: TGTGCCAGCATGACTAGCTCAAGCAACACAGATACGCAGTATTTT; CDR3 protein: CASMTSSSNTDTQYF
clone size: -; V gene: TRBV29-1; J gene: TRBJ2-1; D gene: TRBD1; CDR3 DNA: TGCAGCGCTACGATCAGGGGGAATGAGCAGTTCTTC; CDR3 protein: CSATIRGNEQFF
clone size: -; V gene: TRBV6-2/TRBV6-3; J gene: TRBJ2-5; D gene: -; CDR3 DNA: TGTGCCAGCAGCCAACGCGGGTTGCCGGGGGAGACCCAGTACTTC; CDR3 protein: CASSQRGLPGETQYF
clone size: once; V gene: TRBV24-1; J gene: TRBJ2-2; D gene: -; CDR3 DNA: TGTGCCACCAGTGACCCGGTCACGGGACACCCGAACACCGGGGAGCTGTTTTTT; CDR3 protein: CATSDPVTGHPNTGELFF
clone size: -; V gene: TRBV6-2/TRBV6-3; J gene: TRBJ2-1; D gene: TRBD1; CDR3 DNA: TGTGCCAGCAGTTCCCGGGACAGGTTCATCAATGAGCAGTTCTTC; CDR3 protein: CASSSRDRFINEQFF
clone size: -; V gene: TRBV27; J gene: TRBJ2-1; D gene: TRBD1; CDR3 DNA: TGTGCCAGCAGTTCCGGGACAGGGCCTTTCAATGAGCAGTTCTTC; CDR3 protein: CASSSGTGPFNEQFF
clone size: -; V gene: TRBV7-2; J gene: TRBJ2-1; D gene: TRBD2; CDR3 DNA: TGTGCCAGCAGCTTAGCGCCTACCCGAGGCTATAGCGGGGGGCTGGGTGAGCAGTTCTTC; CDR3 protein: CASSLAPTRGYSGGLGEQFF
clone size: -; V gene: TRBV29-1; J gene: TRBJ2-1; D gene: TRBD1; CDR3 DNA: TGCAGCGTTGAACTACAGGGGGCTCCTTCCTACAATGAGCAGTTCTTC; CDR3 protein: CSVELQGAPSYNEQFF
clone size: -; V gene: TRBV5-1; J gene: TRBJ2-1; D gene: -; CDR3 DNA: TGCGCCAGCAGCTTGGCCAGGGGTGCCCATGAGCAGTTCTTC; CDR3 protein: CASSLARGAHEQFF
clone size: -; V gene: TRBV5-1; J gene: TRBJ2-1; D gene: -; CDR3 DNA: TGCGCCAGCAGCTTGCTAAGCAGCGGAGGACTGCCGGGCCATGAGCAGTTCTTC; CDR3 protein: CASSLLSSGGLPGHEQFF
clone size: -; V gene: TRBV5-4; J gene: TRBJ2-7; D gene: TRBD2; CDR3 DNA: TGTGCCAGCAGCTTCCTAGCGGGAGGAGCCGTTGTCGAGCAGTACTTC; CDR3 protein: CASSFLAGGAVVEQYF
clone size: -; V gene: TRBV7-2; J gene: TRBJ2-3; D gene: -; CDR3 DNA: TGTGCCAGCAGCGCCTGGAGCCAAGATACGCAGTATTTT; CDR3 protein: CASSAWSQDTQYF